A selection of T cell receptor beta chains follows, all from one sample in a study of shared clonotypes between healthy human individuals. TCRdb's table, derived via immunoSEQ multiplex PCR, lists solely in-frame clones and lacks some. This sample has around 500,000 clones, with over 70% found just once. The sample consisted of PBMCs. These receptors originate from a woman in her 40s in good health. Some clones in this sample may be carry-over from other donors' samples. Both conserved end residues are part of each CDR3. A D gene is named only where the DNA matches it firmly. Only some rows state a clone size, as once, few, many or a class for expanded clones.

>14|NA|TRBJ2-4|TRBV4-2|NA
TGTGCCAGCAGCTTAGGGACGGCAAAAAACATTCAGTACTTC
CASSLGTAKNIQYF
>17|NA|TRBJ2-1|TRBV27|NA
TGTGCCAGCAGTCCGACGGGACTCACTATTCTCTACAATGAGCAGTTCTTC
CASSPTGLTILYNEQFF
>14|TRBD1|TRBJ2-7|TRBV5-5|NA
TGTGCCAGCAGCGCTACGGGACAGACCTACGAGCAGTACTTC
CASSATGQTYEQYF
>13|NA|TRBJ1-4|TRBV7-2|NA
TGTGCCAGCAGCTTAAGGGGGGGTGAAAAACTGTTTTTT
CASSLRGGEKLFF
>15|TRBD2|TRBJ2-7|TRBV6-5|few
TGTGCCAGCAGTCCTGGACTAGCGGGAGTTCACGAGCAGTACTTC
CASSPGLAGVHEQYF
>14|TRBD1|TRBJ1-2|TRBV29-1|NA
TGCAGCGTTGAAGGACAGGGCACTAACTATGGCTACACCTTC
CSVEGQGTNYGYTF
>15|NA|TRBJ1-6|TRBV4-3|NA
TGCGCCAGCAGTCCGGGAGGACAGAATAATTCACCCCTCCACTTT
CASSPGGQNNSPLHF
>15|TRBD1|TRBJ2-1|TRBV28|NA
TGTGCCAGCAGTTTCTGGACAGGGGGCAAAAATGAGCAGTTCTTC
CASSFWTGGKNEQFF
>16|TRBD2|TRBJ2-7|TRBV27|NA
TGTGCCAGCAGTCACCGACTAGCGGGGAGCTCCTACGAGCAGTACTTC
CASSHRLAGSSYEQYF
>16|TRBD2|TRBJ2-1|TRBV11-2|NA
TGTGCCAGCAGAAAGACTAGCGGGGGGAACTACAATGAGCAGTTCTTC
CASRKTSGGNYNEQFF
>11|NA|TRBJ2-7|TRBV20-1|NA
TGCAGTGCTAGCCGCTCCTACGAGCAGTACTTC
CSASRSYEQYF
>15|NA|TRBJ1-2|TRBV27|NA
TGTGCCAGCAGTTCATCGCCCGGGACTAACTATGGCTACACCTTC
CASSSSPGTNYGYTF
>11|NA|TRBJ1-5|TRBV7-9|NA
TGTGCCAGCAGCTTAGGTCAGCCCCAGCATTTT
CASSLGQPQHF
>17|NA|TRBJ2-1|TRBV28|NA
TGTGCCAGCAGAACCCGTACAGCGGGCACTAAATACAATGAGCAGTTCTTC
CASRTRTAGTKYNEQFF
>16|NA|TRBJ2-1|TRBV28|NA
TGTGCCAGCAGTTTAATTGGTAGCGGAGCCTACAATGAGCAGTTCTTC
CASSLIGSGAYNEQFF
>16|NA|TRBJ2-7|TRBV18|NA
TGTGCCAGCTCACCCTTCCCGACAGGCAACTCCTACGAGCAGTACTTC
CASSPFPTGNSYEQYF
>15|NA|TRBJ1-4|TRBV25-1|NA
TGTGCCAGCAGTCCCACAACAGGGTGGGATGAAAAACTGTTTTTT
CASSPTTGWDEKLFF
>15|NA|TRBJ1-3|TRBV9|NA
TGTGCCAGCAGCGTAGCAGGGGCCTCTGGAAACACCATATATTTT
CASSVAGASGNTIYF
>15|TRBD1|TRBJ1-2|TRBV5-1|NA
TGCGCCAGCAGCTTAGGGACAGCCACGCGGGGTGGCTACACCTTC
CASSLGTATRGGYTF
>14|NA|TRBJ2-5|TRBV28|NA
TGTGCCAGCAGTTTAGGAACATACCAAGAGACCCAGTACTTC
CASSLGTYQETQYF
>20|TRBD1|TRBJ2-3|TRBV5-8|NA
TGTGCCAGCAGCTTGGAGCTATACGGACAGGGTTATGCGTACACAGATACGCAGTATTTT
CASSLELYGQGYAYTDTQYF
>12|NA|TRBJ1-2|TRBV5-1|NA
TGCGCCAGCAGCTTGTCTGGCTATGGCTACACCTTC
CASSLSGYGYTF
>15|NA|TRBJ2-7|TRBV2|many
TGTGCCAGCACCCGCGGTCGGGGTTTGGGCAACGAGCAGTACTTC
CASTRGRGLGNEQYF
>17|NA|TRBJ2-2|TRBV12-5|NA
TGTGCTAGTGGTTTGGTCGTGGGTGGGTCGAACACCGGGGAGCTGTTTTTT
CASGLVVGGSNTGELFF
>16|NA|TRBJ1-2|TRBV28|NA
TGTGCCAGCAGTTTATTGTCCCAGTTACGAAGCTATGGCTACACCTTC
CASSLLSQLRSYGYTF
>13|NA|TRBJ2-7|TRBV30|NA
TGTGCCTGGACAAGGGGGACCTACGTGGAGCAGTACTTC
CAWTRGTYVEQYF
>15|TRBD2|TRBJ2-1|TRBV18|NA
TGTGCCAGCAGATATAGCGGGAGGGCCTCCAATGAGCAGTTCTTC
CASRYSGRASNEQFF
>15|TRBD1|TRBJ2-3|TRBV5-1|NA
TGCGCCAGCAGCCCAACAGGGGGGAGCACAGATACGCAGTATTTT
CASSPTGGSTDTQYF
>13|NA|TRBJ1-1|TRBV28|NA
TGTGCCAGCAGTTATCGTGCGAACACTGAAGCTTTCTTT
CASSYRANTEAFF
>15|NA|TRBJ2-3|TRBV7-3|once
TGTGCCAGCAGCCCCTACGGTTACTACACAGATACGCAGTATTTT
CASSPYGYYTDTQYF
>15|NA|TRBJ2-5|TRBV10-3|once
TGTGCCATCAGTGGGCGGGACAGTCCGCAAGAGACCCAGTACTTC
CAISGRDSPQETQYF